This T cell receptor beta chain was retrieved from a study of regulatory T cells in long-lasting Graves disease. Study-level results: Analyses excluded thyroid tissue, covering peripheral blood alone.

The sample's time point: persistent/refractory GD, antithyroid drugs over 5 years with positive TRAb. Construction of the TCR library relied on RNA isolated from PBMCs. Notes on this clonotype: Its antigen is not identified.

Construction of the TCR beta libraries employed iRepertoire HTBI primers in conjunction with Arm-PCR of CDR3 regions. TCRdb processed the multiplex PCR reads anew with MiXCR; each CDR3 protein has one entry. The sample gives fewer than 450,000 distinct CDR3 sequences, about a quarter of which show up once; roughly a quarter is in the top ten. The source material was peripheral blood mononuclear cells (PBMCs), sampled when the disease was refractory, from a patient treated with antithyroid drugs. The sequence derives from a female donor with Graves disease.

In DNA form, the CDR3 reads TGTGCCAGCAGCCTTCGCTCAAAAGGGAATCAGCCCCAGCATTTT. Translating gives CASSLRSKGNQPQHF. V is TRBV5-7 and J is TRBJ1-5; D is unclear. TRBV5-7 is designated an ORF whose function remains uncertain. The CDR3 covers 15 residues. Trimming took off 4 bases at V and 4 bases at J, with 15 bases between the two ends.